A single sample is the source of the 17 T cell receptor beta chains below, sequenced in a study of T cells in Graves' hyperthyroidism and ophthalmopathy. Amplification of TCR beta CDR3 regions used RNA as the template. Using the HTBI primer set, a first-round RT-PCR was run on the TCR CDR3. MiXCR, run by TCRdb on the multiplex PCR reads, gives a single entry per CDR3 protein. The profile shows a few hundred thousand distinct CDR3 sequences, around 16% of them singletons. The specimen was blood. Receptors originate from a woman in her late teens or twenties with Graves' hyperthyroidism that later progressed to Graves' ophthalmopathy.

Many counts were recorded for this clonotype. The gene calls are TRBV7-6 and TRBJ2-7, with TRBD1 identical over 7 bases. The CDR3 totals 17 residues. J was trimmed by 4 bases and V by 2 bases; bases with no gene match: 14. Germline CDR1 and CDR2: SGHVS and FNYEAQ. This chain's CDR3 is CASSLRSRGNKVYEQYF. CDR3 DNA: TGTGCCAGCAGCTTAAGGAGCAGGGGGAATAAGGTGTACGAGCAGTACTTC.

In this sample, this clonotype turned up many times. The rearrangement links TRBV11-2 to TRBJ2-1, with 10 bases fitting TRBD2. Trimming cost V 1 base and J 5 bases; bases outside gene matches: 11. The CDR3 consists of 18 residues. Germline CDR1 is SGHAT and CDR2 is FQNNGV. DNA of the CDR3: TGTGCCAGCAGCTTAGGACCCCGACTAGCGGGCCTAAACAATGAGCAGTTCTTC. Translated: CASSLGPRLAGLNNEQFF.

The gene calls are TRBV15 and TRBJ2-1; possible D gene TRBD2, 7 bases. Trimming removed 0 bases at V and 7 bases at J, with 13 bases between. From germline, CDR1 is LNHNV and CDR2 YYDKDF (reference sequence). The CDR3 totals 15 residues. CDR3: CATSRDRTAGNEQFF. The DNA for the CDR3 is TGTGCCACCAGCAGAGACCGGACAGCGGGAAATGAGCAGTTCTTC.

The rearrangement links TRBV5-1 to TRBJ2-3; 8 nucleotides align to TRBD1. CDR3 size: 17 residues. Germline CDR1 is SGHRS and CDR2 is YFSETQ. The V segment lost 4 bases and the J segment 2 bases; nucleotides outside the gene matches: 12. The CDR3 DNA is TGCGCCAGCAGCCTACGGGACAGGCCTTTCCTCACAGATACGCAGTATTTT. It specifies CASSLRDRPFLTDTQYF.

J is TRBJ1-6 and V is TRBV27; D remains ambiguous. CDR1 is MNHEY, CDR2 SMNVEV, per germline (reference sequence). V shed 4 bases and J shed 0 bases, with 4 bases lying between them. The CDR3 has 14 residues. The CDR3 is CASSSSSYNSPLHF. CDR3 DNA: TGTGCCAGCAGTTCGAGCTCCTATAATTCACCCCTCCACTTT.

Many counts were recorded for this clonotype. The chain uses TRBV12-3 or TRBV12-4 and TRBJ2-7; D is undetermined. The CDR3 is made up of 12 amino acids. V was pared by 5 bases and J by 5 bases, with 10 bases between. CDR3 protein: CASSLRNDEQYF. As DNA, the CDR3 is TGTGCCAGCAGTCTAAGGAACGACGAGCAGTACTTC.

This clonotype was detected ten times or more. The rearrangement joins TRBV28 to TRBJ2-3, with 8 bases lining up with TRBD1. V lost 2 bases, J lost 2 bases, and 9 bases stayed unmatched. The CDR3 is 17 amino acids. Looked up from germline, CDR1 is MDHEN and CDR2 is SYDVKM. In DNA form, the CDR3 reads TGTGCCAGCAGTTTAACTGTGAGGACAGGGACCACAGATACGCAGTATTTT. Encoded protein: CASSLTVRTGTTDTQYF.

CDR3 nucleotide sequence: TGTGCCAGCAGTTTTGAGCCGGGACTAGGCGGAACCTACGAGCAGTACTTC. It translates to CASSFEPGLGGTYEQYF. The rearrangement joins TRBV12-3 or TRBV12-4 to TRBJ2-7, with 8 bases identical to TRBD2. The CDR3 spans 17 residues. V was pared by 3 bases and J by 2 bases, with 12 bases of the junction left unmatched.

This clonotype was counted many times. The chain couples TRBV20-1 to TRBJ2-3, with a weak D call TRBD1 (6 bases). The germline V gene has CDR1 DFQATT and CDR2 SNEGSKA (reference sequence). This CDR3 has 15 amino acids. V dropped 1 base and J dropped 1 base, with 12 bases sitting between them. The CDR3: CSARVRQDGTDTQYF. For the CDR3, the DNA is TGCAGTGCTAGAGTTAGACAGGACGGCACAGATACGCAGTATTTT.

This clonotype has just a few counts. The CDR3 region has the DNA TGTGCCAGCAGCTCGGTAGTCTACAATGAGCAGTTCTTC. It codes for CASSSVVYNEQFF. The chain couples TRBV7-9 to TRBJ2-1; D is uncertain. The ends were cut back, 4 bases at V and 3 bases at J, with 7 bases in the middle. The CDR3 totals 13 residues. Germline CDR1 and CDR2: SEHNR and FQNEAQ (reference sequence).

The table lists this clonotype with many counts. This chain uses TRBV7-9 with TRBJ1-6; the D is unclear. The germline V gene has CDR1 SEHNR and CDR2 FQNEAQ (reference sequence). Trimming left V 4 bases short and J 10 bases short, with 11 bases between. This CDR3 is 13 amino acids long. The CDR3 coding sequence is TGTGCCAGCAGCTCCGATGCGAAGTCACCCCTCCACTTT. This translates into CASSSDAKSPLHF.

CDR3 in amino acids: CASSVEGGGPDEQFF. The CDR3 DNA sequence: TGTGCCAGCAGCGTAGAGGGGGGTGGCCCTGATGAGCAGTTCTTC. The chain has TRBV9 and TRBJ2-1; tentatively, D is TRBD1 or TRBD2 (6 bases each). There are 15 residues in the CDR3. Trimming left V 0 bases short and J 8 bases short, with 15 bases between. The germline V gene has CDR1 SGDLS and CDR2 YYNGEE.

This chain links TRBV19 with TRBJ2-3; D is unresolved. CDR1 and CDR2 from the germline V gene are LNHDA and SQIVND (reference sequence). There are 14 residues in the CDR3. V was pared by 6 bases and J by 0 bases, with 10 bases between. CDR3 in amino acids: CASRQAYSTDTQYF. CDR3 sequence (DNA): TGTGCCAGTAGGCAGGCCTATAGCACAGATACGCAGTATTTT.

The sample holds many counts of this clonotype. The CDR3 nucleotides read TGTGCCAGCAGGCCAACGTCGGGACAGGCGTACGAGCAGTACTTC. Protein: CASRPTSGQAYEQYF. V usage is TRBV2 and J usage is TRBJ2-7, with 8 bases matching TRBD1. Germline assignment: CDR1 SNHLY and CDR2 FYNNEI. Trimming cost V 6 bases and J 4 bases; bases outside gene matches: 11. The CDR3 is 15 amino acids.

There are many counts of this clonotype. This chain links TRBV6-1 with TRBJ2-7; the D gene is possibly TRBD1 (7 bases). V lost 4 bases, J lost 3 bases, and 16 bases lay in between. The CDR3 covers 15 residues. Germline CDR1 reads MNHNS; CDR2 reads SASEGT. For the CDR3, the DNA is TGTGCCAGCAGTGCAGCCAGGGGGGATGGCTACGAGCAGTACTTC. Protein product: CASSAARGDGYEQYF.

V and J are TRBV15 and TRBJ2-3, with TRBD2 as a possible D gene (6 bases). The ends were cut back, 0 bases at V and 2 bases at J, with 15 bases in the middle. The CDR3 contains 17 residues. The germline V gene has CDR1 LNHNV and CDR2 YYDKDF (reference sequence). CDR3 region: CATSRDRRTTNTDTQYF. CDR3 nucleotides: TGTGCCACCAGCAGAGATCGTCGGACTACCAACACAGATACGCAGTATTTT.

This clonotype appeared many times. V usage is TRBV7-2 and J usage is TRBJ2-1; 7 bases agree with TRBD2. V was clipped by 6 bases and J by 3 bases; unmatched bases: 14. In germline, CDR1 is SGHTA, CDR2 FQGNSA. The CDR3 is made up of 17 amino acids. CDR3 sequence reads: CASSPHPIAGRYNEQFF. As DNA, the CDR3 is TGTGCCAGCAGTCCCCATCCCATAGCGGGCCGCTACAATGAGCAGTTCTTC.